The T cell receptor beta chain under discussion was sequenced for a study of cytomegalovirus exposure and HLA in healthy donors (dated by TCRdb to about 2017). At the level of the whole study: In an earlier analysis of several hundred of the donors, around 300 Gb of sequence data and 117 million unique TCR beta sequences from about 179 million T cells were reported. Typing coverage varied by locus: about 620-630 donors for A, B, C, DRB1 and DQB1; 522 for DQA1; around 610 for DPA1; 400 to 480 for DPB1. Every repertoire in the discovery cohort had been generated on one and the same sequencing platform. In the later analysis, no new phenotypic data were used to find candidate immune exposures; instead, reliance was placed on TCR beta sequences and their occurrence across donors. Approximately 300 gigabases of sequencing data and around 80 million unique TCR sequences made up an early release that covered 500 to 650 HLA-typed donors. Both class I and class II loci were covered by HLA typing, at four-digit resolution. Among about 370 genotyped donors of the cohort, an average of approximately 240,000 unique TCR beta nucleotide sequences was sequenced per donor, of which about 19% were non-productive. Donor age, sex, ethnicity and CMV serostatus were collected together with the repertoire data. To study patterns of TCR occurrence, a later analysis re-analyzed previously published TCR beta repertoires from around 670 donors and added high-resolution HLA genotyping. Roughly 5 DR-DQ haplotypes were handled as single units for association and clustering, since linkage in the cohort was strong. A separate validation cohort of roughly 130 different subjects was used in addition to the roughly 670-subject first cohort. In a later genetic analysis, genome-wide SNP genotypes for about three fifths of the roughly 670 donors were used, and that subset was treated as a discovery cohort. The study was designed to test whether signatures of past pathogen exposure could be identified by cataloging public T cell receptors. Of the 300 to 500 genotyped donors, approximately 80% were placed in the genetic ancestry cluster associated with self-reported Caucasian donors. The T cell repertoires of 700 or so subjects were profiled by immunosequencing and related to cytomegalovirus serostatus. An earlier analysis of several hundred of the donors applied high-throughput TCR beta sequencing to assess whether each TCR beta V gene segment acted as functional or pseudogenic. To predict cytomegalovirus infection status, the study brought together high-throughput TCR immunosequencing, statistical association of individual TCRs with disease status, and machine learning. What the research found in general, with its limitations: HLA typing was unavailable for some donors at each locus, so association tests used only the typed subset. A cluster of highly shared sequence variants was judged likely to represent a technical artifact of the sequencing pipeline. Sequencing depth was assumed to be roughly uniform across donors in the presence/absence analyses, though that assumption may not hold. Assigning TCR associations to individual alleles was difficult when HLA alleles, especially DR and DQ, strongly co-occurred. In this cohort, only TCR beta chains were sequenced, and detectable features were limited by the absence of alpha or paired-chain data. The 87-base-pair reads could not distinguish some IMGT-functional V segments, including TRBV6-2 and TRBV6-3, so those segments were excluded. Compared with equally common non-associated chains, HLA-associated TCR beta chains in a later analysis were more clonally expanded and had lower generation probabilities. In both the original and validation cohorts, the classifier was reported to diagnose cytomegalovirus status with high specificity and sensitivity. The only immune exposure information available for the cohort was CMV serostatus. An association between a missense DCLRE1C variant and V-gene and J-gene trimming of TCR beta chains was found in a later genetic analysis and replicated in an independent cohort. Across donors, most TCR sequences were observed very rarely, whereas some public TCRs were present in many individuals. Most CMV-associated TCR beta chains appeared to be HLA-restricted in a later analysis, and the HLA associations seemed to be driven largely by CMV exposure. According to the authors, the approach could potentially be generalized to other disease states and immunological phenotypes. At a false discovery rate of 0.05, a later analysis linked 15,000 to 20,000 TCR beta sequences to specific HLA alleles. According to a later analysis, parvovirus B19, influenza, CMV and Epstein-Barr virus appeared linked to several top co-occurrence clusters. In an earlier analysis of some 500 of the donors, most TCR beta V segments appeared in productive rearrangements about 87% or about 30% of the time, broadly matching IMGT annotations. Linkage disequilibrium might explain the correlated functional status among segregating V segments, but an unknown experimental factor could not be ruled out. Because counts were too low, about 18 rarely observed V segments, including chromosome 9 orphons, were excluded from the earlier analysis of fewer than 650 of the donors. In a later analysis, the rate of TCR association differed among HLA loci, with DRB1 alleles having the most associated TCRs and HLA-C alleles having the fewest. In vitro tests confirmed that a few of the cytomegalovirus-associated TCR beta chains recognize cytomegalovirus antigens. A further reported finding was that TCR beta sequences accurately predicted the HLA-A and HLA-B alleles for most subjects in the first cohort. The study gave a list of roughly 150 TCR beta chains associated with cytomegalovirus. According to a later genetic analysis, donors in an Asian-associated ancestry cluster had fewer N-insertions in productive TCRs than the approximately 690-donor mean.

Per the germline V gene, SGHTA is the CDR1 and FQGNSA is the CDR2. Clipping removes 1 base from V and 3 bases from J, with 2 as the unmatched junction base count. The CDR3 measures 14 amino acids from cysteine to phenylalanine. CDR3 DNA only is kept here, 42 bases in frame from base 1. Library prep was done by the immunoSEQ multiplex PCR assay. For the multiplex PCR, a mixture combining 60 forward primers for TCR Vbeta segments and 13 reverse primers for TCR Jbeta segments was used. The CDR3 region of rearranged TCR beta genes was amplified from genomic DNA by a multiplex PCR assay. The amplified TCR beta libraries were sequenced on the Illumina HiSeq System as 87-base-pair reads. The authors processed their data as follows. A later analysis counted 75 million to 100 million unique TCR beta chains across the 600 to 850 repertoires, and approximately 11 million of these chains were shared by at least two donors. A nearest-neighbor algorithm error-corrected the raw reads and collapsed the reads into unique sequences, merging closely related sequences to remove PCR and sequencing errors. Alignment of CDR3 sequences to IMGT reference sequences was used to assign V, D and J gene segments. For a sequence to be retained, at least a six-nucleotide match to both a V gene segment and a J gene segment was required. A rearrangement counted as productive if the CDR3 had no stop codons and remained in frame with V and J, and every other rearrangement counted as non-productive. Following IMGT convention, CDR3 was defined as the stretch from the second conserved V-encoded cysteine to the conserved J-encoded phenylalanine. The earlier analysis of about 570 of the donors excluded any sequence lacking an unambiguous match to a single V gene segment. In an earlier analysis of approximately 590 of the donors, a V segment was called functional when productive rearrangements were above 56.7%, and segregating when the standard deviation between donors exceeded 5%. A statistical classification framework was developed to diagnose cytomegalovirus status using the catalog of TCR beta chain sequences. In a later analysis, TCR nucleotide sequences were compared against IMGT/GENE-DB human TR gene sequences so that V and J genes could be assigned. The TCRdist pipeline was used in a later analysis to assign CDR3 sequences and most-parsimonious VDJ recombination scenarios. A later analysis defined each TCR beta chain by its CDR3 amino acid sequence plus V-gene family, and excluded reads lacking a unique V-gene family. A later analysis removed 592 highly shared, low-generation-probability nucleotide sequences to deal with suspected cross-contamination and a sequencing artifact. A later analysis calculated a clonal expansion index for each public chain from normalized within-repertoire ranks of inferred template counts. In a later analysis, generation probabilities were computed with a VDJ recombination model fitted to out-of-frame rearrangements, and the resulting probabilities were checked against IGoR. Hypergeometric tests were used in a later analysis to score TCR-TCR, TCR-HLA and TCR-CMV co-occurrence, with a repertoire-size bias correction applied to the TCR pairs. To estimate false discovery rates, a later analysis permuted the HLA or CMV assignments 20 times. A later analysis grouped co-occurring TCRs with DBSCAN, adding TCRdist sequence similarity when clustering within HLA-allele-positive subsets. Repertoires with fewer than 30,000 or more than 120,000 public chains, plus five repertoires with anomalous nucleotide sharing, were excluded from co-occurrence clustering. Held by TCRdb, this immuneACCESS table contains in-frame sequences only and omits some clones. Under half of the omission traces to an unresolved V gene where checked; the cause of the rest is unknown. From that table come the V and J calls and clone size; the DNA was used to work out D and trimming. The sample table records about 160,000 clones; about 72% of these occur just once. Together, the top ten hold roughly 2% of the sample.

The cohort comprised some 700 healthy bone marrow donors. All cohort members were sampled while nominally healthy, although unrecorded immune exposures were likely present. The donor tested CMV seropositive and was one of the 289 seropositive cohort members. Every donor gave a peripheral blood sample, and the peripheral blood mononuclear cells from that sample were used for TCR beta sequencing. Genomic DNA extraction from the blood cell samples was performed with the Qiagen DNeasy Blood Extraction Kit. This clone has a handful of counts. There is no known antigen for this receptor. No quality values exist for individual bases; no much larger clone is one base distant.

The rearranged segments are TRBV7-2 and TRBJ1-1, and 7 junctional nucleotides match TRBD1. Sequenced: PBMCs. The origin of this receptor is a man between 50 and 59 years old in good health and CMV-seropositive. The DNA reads TGTGCCAGCAGCTTAGGGGACAGCTACACTGAAGCTTTCTTT. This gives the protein CASSLGDSYTEAFF.